These 20 T cell receptor beta chains were sequenced from one sample in a study of shared clonotypes between healthy human individuals. Only in-frame clones appear in the TCRdb table, and some are missing; sequencing was by immunoSEQ multiplex PCR. This sample has 300,000 to 400,000 clones, with 87% found just once. The sample comprised memory CD8+ T cells sorted from blood. Subset specified: CD45RO+ cells pooled with CCR7-negative TemRA cells. These receptor sequences come from a man between 18 and 29 years old in good health.

The chain is built from TRBV13 and TRBJ2-5; D perhaps matches TRBD2 (6 bases). The CDR3 has 14 residues. The V gene lost 5 bases and the J gene lost 4 bases, with 14 bases spanning the gap. Germline V CDR1 and CDR2: PRHDT, FYEKMQ (reference sequence). The CDR3 is CASSARVEGETQYF. The DNA of the CDR3 is TGTGCCAGCAGCGCCAGGGTGGAGGGAGAGACCCAGTACTTC.

The chain has TRBV9 and TRBJ1-5, with D possibly matching TRBD1 (5 bases). This CDR3 has 15 residues. The V gene lost 0 bases and the J gene lost 2 bases, with 9 bases spanning the gap. Germline CDR1 is SGDLS and CDR2 is YYNGEE. CDR3: CASSVGGGGNQPQHF. CDR3 DNA: TGTGCCAGCAGCGTAGGTGGGGGTGGCAATCAGCCCCAGCATTTT.

V and J are TRBV2 and TRBJ2-2; D gene uncertain. This CDR3 contains 14 residues. Looked up from germline, CDR1 is SNHLY and CDR2 is FYNNEI. Trimming took off 4 bases at V and 0 bases at J, with 6 bases between the two ends. The CDR3 region is CASSGFANTGELFF. The CDR3 DNA reads as TGTGCCAGCAGTGGTTTTGCGAACACCGGGGAGCTGTTTTTT.

The chain employs TRBV5-1 and TRBJ1-2; the D is unclear. This CDR3 has 11 amino acids. Trimming left V 2 bases short and J 8 bases short, with 7 bases between. The germline V gene has CDR1 SGHRS and CDR2 YFSETQ. The CDR3 sequence: CASSFRKGYTF. CDR3 DNA sequence: TGCGCCAGCAGCTTCAGGAAAGGCTACACCTTC.

The CDR3 loop is CASSLRTSGGLAVEQFF. Written as DNA, the CDR3 is TGTGCCAGCAGCCTCCGGACTAGCGGGGGCCTAGCTGTTGAGCAGTTCTTC. The chain joins TRBV7-2 to TRBJ2-1; 13 nucleotides agree with TRBD2. V lost 5 bases to trimming and J lost 9 bases; unmatched junction nucleotides: 13. CDR3 length: 17 residues. Germline V gives CDR1 SGHTA, CDR2 FQGNSA. The full variable domain, in which reference TRBV7-2 and TRBJ2-1 provide the parts outside the CDR3, is GAGVSQSPSNKVTEKGKDVELRCDPISGHTALYWYRQSLGQGLEFLIYFQGNSAPDKSGLPSDRFSAERTGGSVSTLTIQRTQQEDSAVYLCASSLRTSGGLAVEQFFGPGTRLTVL.

This clone was observed a few times. This chain uses TRBV2 with TRBJ2-1; TRBD2 matches at 10 bases. With V trimmed by 1 base and J by 8 bases, 5 bases remained unmatched. From germline, CDR1 is SNHLY and CDR2 FYNNEI. This CDR3 contains 15 residues. As DNA, the CDR3 is TGTGCCAGCAGTGAAGGGAGCGGGGGGGCTGATGAGCAGTTCTTC. Its protein is CASSEGSGGADEQFF.

CDR3 bases: TGTGCCAGCAGCTCTCTAGCGCATGAGACCCAGTACTTC. As protein: CASSSLAHETQYF. This rearrangement joins TRBV11-2 to TRBJ2-5; tentative D call: TRBD2 (6 bases). V was cut by 4 bases and J by 5 bases, with 11 bases left in between. This CDR3 spans 13 amino acids. Germline assignment: CDR1 SGHAT and CDR2 FQNNGV.

This sequence joins TRBV5-4 and TRBJ2-7; maybe TRBD2 (6 bases). The V gene's germline CDR1 is SGHNT and CDR2 YYREEE (reference sequence). The ends were cut back, 4 bases at V and 4 bases at J, with 15 bases in the middle. This CDR3 contains 14 residues. The CDR3 region is CASSPWAGTYEQYF. CDR3 DNA: TGTGCCAGCAGCCCCTGGGCGGGGACTTACGAGCAGTACTTC.

Details on this clone: This may stem from a read error, because a much larger clone lies one nucleotide away. The same CDR3 arises from other DNA sequences in this sample as well. The rearrangement joins TRBV5-1 to TRBJ2-7; no firm D call. The CDR3 contains 13 residues. The germline V and J ends were trimmed by 0 bases and 2 bases, with 6 bases remaining between them. The germline CDR1 and CDR2 sequences are SGHRS and YFSETQ. In nucleotides, the CDR3 is TGCGCCAGCAGCTTGGATGGAGCCTACGAGCAGTACTTC. Translating it yields CASSLDGAYEQYF.

The rearrangement joins TRBV7-4 to TRBJ1-1; a weak D match, TRBD1 (5 bases). Trimming took 5 bases from V and 0 from J, leaving 19 bases between them. CDR1 is SGHVT, CDR2 SQSDAQ, per germline. CDR3 length: 17 residues. Written as DNA, the CDR3 is TGTGCCAGCAGCCCCCGGGACGTACTCCACATGAACACTGAAGCTTTCTTT. Protein: CASSPRDVLHMNTEAFF.

This clone was recorded only once. The V and J genes are TRBV14 and TRBJ2-7; 13 nucleotides agree with TRBD2. V was clipped by 3 bases and J by 5 bases; unmatched bases: 16. Germline loops: CDR1 SGHDN, CDR2 FVKESK. The CDR3 is made up of 19 amino acids. CDR3 in amino acids: CASSQLTPPTSGRAHEQYF. The DNA of the CDR3 is TGTGCCAGCAGCCAGCTTACCCCCCCCACTAGCGGGAGGGCCCACGAGCAGTACTTC.

The chain is built from TRBV21-1 and TRBJ2-5; TRBD1, as called in the table, went unchecked against the DNA. TRBV21-1 is a pseudogene segment. The CDR3 has 14 amino acids. The CDR3 here is CASSKRDTKETQYF. Written as DNA, the CDR3 is TGTGCCAGCAGCAAGAGGGACACCAAAGAGACCCAGTACTTC.

This CDR3 is CASSLLLEAETQYF. DNA of the CDR3: TGTGCCAGCAGCTTGCTTTTAGAAGCGGAGACCCAGTACTTC. The chain uses TRBV5-6 and TRBJ2-5; D is undetermined. The germline CDR1 and CDR2 sequences are SGHDT and YYEEEE. Trimming removed 1 base from V and 5 bases from J, with 12 bases in between. The CDR3 has 14 residues.

The chain recombines TRBV7-9 with TRBJ2-3; a weak D match, TRBD2 (5 bases). Germline loops: CDR1 SEHNR, CDR2 FQNEAQ (reference sequence). The V gene lost 5 bases and the J gene lost 2 bases, with 8 bases spanning the gap. CDR3 size: 13 residues. The CDR3 spells CASSPGNTDTQYF. The CDR3 region has the DNA TGTGCCAGCAGCCCCGGGAACACAGATACGCAGTATTTT.

The sample holds one count of this clone. The V call is TRBV6-1, the J call TRBJ1-1; D gene ambiguous. This CDR3 has 15 amino acids. The germline gives CDR1 MNHNS, CDR2 SASEGT. Trimming stripped 2 bases from V and 0 bases from J, with 10 bases between. The CDR3 is CASSEFPTMNTEAFF. The CDR3 region has the DNA TGTGCCAGCAGTGAATTCCCTACTATGAACACTGAAGCTTTCTTT.

V is TRBV15 and J is TRBJ2-7, with a weak D call TRBD2 (5 bases). The V and J ends lost 5 bases and 2 bases respectively, with 10 bases between them. The CDR3 runs to 13 residues. Germline CDR1 LNHNV, CDR2 YYDKDF (reference sequence). CDR3 protein: CATSLANPYEQYF. The CDR3 coding sequence is TGTGCCACCAGCTTAGCGAACCCCTACGAGCAGTACTTC.

This clone was seen only once. The DNA for the CDR3 is TGCGCCAGCAGCTTGGAACTAGCGGGAGGGCCCCCCCCCTACGAGCAGTACTTC. Translated: CASSLELAGGPPPYEQYF. The V call is TRBV5-1, the J call TRBJ2-7, with 13 bases matching TRBD2. After removal of 0 bases from V and 2 bases from J, the junction contained 8 bases not matched to a gene. CDR1 is SGHRS, CDR2 YFSETQ, per germline. The CDR3 runs to 18 residues.

The J gene is TRBJ2-5, the V gene TRBV9; D not certain. The CDR3 extends over 13 amino acids. V was clipped by 3 bases and J by 0 bases, with 6 bases between them. The V gene's germline CDR1 is SGDLS and CDR2 YYNGEE. CDR3: CASSAKYQETQYF. The CDR3 DNA sequence: TGTGCCAGCAGCGCTAAGTACCAAGAGACCCAGTACTTC. The variable domain in full, completed from reference TRBV9 and TRBJ2-5, reads DSGVTQTPKHLITATGQRVTLRCSPRSGDLSVYWYQQSLDQGLQFLIQYYNGEERAKGNILERFSAQQFPDLHSELNLSSLELGDSALYFCASSAKYQETQYFGPGTRLLVL.

This clone was observed at least ten times. The chain is built from TRBV2 and TRBJ2-7; 10 nucleotides align to TRBD2. V shed 5 bases, J shed 6 bases, and the junction held 10 bases outside the gene matches. Germline CDR1 is SNHLY and CDR2 is FYNNEI. The CDR3 is 15 residues long. The CDR3 coding sequence is TGTGCCAGCAGTTCCCCAGCGGGGGGGGTCGGCGAGCAGTACTTC. Protein product: CASSSPAGGVGEQYF.

The chain links TRBV5-1 to TRBJ2-3, with 7 nucleotides matching TRBD2. J was trimmed by 0 bases and V by 4 bases; bases with no gene match: 8. The CDR3 has 16 residues. In germline, CDR1 is SGHRS, CDR2 YFSETQ. The CDR3 DNA reads as TGCGCCAGCAGCGCAGCTAGCGGCTCTAGCACAGATACGCAGTATTTT. Translated: CASSAASGSSTDTQYF.